Below, 3 T cell receptor beta chains from the same sample are listed, as sequenced in a study of T cells after yellow fever vaccination. TCRdb ran MiXCR on the 5' RACE reads and lists one entry per CDR3 protein. The sample shows 300,000 to 400,000 distinct CDR3 sequences, about an eighth of them seen only once. The material sequenced was CD4+ T cells sorted from PBMCs, taken 15 days after the yellow fever booster vaccination. These receptors all come from a young man who received the YFV17D yellow fever vaccine.

This chain uses TRBV6-5 with TRBJ1-2; 7 bases fit TRBD1. The V segment lost 2 bases and the J segment 8 bases; nucleotides outside the gene matches: 11. Germline V lookup: CDR1 MNHEY, CDR2 SVGAGI. The CDR3 is 15 residues long. The CDR3 sequence is CASSYTGTAGRGYTF. In nucleotides, the CDR3 is TGTGCCAGCAGTTACACCGGGACAGCCGGGCGGGGCTACACCTTC.

This CDR3 is CASSQTTGQYNYGYTF. In nucleotides, the CDR3 is TGCGCCAGCAGCCAAACGACAGGGCAATATAACTATGGCTACACCTTC. This rearrangement joins TRBV4-3 to TRBJ1-2, with 7 positions matching TRBD1. In germline, CDR1 is LGHNA, CDR2 YSLEER. J was trimmed by 1 base and V by 2 bases; bases with no gene match: 7. The CDR3 extends over 16 amino acids.

The chain links TRBV19 to TRBJ1-1; tentatively, D is TRBD1 (5 bases). CDR1 is LNHDA and CDR2 is SQIVND in the germline V gene (reference sequence). The CDR3 contains 13 residues. In nucleotides, the CDR3 is TGTGTCACCCGACTCAGGGAGAACACTGAAGCTTTCTTT. It specifies CVTRLRENTEAFF.